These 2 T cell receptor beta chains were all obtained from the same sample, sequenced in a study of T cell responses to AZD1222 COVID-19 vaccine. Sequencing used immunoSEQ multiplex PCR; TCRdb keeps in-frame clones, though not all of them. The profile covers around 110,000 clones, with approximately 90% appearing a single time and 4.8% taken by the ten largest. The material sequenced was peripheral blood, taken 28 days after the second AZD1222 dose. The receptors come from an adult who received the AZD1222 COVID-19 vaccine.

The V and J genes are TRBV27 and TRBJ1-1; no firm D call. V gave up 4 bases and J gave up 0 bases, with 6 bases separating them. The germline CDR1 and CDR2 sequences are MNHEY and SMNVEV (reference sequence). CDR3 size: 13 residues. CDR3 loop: CASSSLLNTEAFF. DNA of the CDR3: TGTGCCAGCAGTTCTCTTCTGAACACTGAAGCTTTCTTT.

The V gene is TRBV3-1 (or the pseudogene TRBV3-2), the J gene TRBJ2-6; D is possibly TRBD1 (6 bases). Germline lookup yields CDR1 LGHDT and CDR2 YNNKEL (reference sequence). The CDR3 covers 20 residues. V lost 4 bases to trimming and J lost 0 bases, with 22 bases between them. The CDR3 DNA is TGTGCCAGCAGCCCCCAAACACTGCTGGGACATTACTCTGGGGCCAACGTCCTGACTTTC. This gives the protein CASSPQTLLGHYSGANVLTF.